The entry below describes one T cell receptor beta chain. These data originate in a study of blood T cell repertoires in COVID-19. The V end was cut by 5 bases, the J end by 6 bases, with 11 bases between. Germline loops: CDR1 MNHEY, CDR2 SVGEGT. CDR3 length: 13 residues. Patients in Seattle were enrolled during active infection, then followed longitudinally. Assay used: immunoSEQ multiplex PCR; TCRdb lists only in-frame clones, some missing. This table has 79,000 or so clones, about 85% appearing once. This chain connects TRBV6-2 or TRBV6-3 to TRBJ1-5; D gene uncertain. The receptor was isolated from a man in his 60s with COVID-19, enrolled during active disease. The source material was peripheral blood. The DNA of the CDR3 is TGTGCCAGCAGTACAACAGTTTTTCAGCCCCAGCATTTT. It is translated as CASSTTVFQPQHF.